Detailed here is one T cell receptor (beta chain). After removal of 0 bases from V and 1 base from J, the junction contained 7 bases not matched to a gene. This CDR3 comprises 18 residues. The germline CDR1 and CDR2 sequences are MGHRA and YSYEKL. The data derive from a study of T cell changes during pregnancy in multiple sclerosis. The data were produced by immunoSEQ multiplex PCR, yet TCRdb's version contains in-frame clones alone and is incomplete. The repertoire holds roughly 93,000 clones, with around 90% as singletons. The receptor comes from a female donor in good health, enrolled as a control in a pregnancy study. The sample in question was peripheral blood, obtained after pregnancy. The gene calls are TRBV4-1 and TRBJ2-1; 9 nucleotides match TRBD1. CDR3 region: CASSQDPNGQGSYNEQFF. CDR3 bases: TGCGCCAGCAGCCAAGACCCCAACGGACAGGGGTCCTACAATGAGCAGTTCTTC.